These 14 T cell receptor beta chains share one sample of origin, sequenced in a study of blood T cells in healthy people across ages. The second PCR ran about 6 to 11 cycles with a sample-barcoded 5' primer and J-beta primers. TCRdb used MiXCR to reprocess the 5' RACE reads, holding one entry per CDR3 protein. The table includes about 1.4 million distinct CDR3 sequences, 45% to 70% detected once. Sequences were obtained from blood. The source of these receptors is a man younger than 30 in good health.

Concerning this clonotype: One end of the junction varies from germline; a read error may be responsible. The chain couples TRBV6-5 to TRBJ2-7; D could derive from TRBD1 or TRBD2 (5 bases each). The CDR3 loop spans 14 amino acids. The germline CDR1 and CDR2 sequences are MNHEY and SVGAGI. CDR3 region: CASRSLRGSHEQYF. CDR3 bases: TGTGCCAGCAGGTCTCTCCGGGGCTCCCACGAGCAGTACTTC.

This clonotype appeared a single time. This chain's CDR3 is CASSPRVWETYEQYF. DNA for the CDR3: TGTGCCAGCAGCCCGCGCGTATGGGAGACCTACGAGCAGTACTTC. The chain couples TRBV7-2 to TRBJ2-5; D may be TRBD2 (5 bases). Matching the DNA end better, TRBJ2-7 makes the J call doubtful. The CDR3 consists of 15 residues. The germline V gene has CDR1 SGHTA and CDR2 FQGNSA.

This clonotype turned up a few times. The CDR3 protein is CASAEGPYEQYF. The CDR3 nucleotides read TGTGCCAGCGCGGAAGGCCCCTACGAGCAGTACTTC. The chain joins TRBV28 to TRBJ2-7; D unclear. Trimming took off 8 bases at V and 2 bases at J, with 10 bases between the two ends. CDR1 MDHEN and CDR2 SYDVKM come from the germline V gene. The CDR3 runs to 12 residues.

This clonotype has a single count. This chain uses TRBV7-2 with TRBJ2-1; 8 bases are shared with TRBD2. The V gene's germline CDR1 is SGHTA and CDR2 FQGNSA. V trimming: 4 bases; J trimming: 8 bases; junction bases outside the gene matches: 13. The CDR3 spans 16 residues. CDR3 sequence reads: CASSWGEAGAWDEQFF. In DNA, the CDR3 is TGTGCCAGCAGCTGGGGGGAAGCGGGGGCTTGGGATGAGCAGTTCTTC.

There are a few counts of this clonotype. The chain combines TRBV20-1 with TRBJ2-4; the match to TRBD1 covers 10 bases. The J call is doubtful: the DNA matches TRBJ2-7 better. CDR1 and CDR2 (germline): DFQATT, SNEGSKA (reference sequence). The CDR3 runs 16 residues. CDR3 in amino acids: CSALNPDRGWSYEQYF. The CDR3 DNA sequence: TGCAGTGCTCTAAACCCGGACAGGGGGTGGTCCTACGAGCAGTACTTC.

The V and J genes are TRBV12-3 or TRBV12-4 and TRBJ1-1; 10 nucleotides match TRBD1. V lost 6 bases to trimming and J lost 1 base; unmatched junction nucleotides: 5. The CDR3 loop spans 15 amino acids. CDR3 sequence: CASRDRGRGNTEAFF. The CDR3 DNA reads TGTGCCAGCAGAGACAGGGGGCGCGGGAACACTGAAGCTTTCTTT.

The genes are TRBV6-5 and TRBJ1-6, with 11 bases identical to TRBD1. With V trimmed by 4 bases and J by 12 bases, 11 bases remained unmatched. The CDR3 contains 16 residues. Germline lookup yields CDR1 MNHEY and CDR2 SVGAGI. The CDR3 DNA reads TGTGCCAGCAGTTGGGGGACGGGACAGGGGGTTCTACCCCTCCACTTT. This encodes CASSWGTGQGVLPLHF.

This clonotype was counted between two and nine times. The chain carries TRBV4-2 and TRBJ2-7; a weak D match, TRBD2 (5 bases). The CDR3 has 16 amino acids. Deletions cut 0 bases from V and 3 bases from J, with 15 bases between. Per the germline V gene, CDR1 is LGHNA and CDR2 is YNFKEQ. Here the CDR3 DNA reads TGTGCCAGCAGCCAAGATCGTGGACTGGAGCTCTACGAGCAGTACTTC. This translates into CASSQDRGLELYEQYF.

The gene calls are TRBV20-1 and TRBJ2-7; D assignment may be TRBD1 or TRBD2 (5 bases each). Germline CDR1 is DFQATT and CDR2 is SNEGSKA (reference sequence). V was cut by 3 bases and J by 1 base, with 13 bases left in between. The CDR3 is 14 amino acids. The CDR3: CSASSRDLSYEQYF. The CDR3 DNA is TGCAGTGCTAGCTCTCGGGACCTTTCCTACGAGCAGTACTTC.

In this sample, this clonotype turned up a few times. This chain links TRBV7-9 with TRBJ2-1, with TRBD2 as a possible D gene (5 bases). This CDR3 region has 13 residues. V lost 7 bases and J 9 bases, leaving 16 bases between the germline ends. Germline V gene sequence: CDR1 SEHNR, CDR2 FQNEAQ (reference sequence). CDR3 residues: CASTLPLEPEQFF. CDR3 sequence (DNA): TGTGCCAGCACCCTCCCACTAGAGCCTGAGCAGTTCTTC.

Comment on this clonotype: This may be a read error, as it is one base from a much larger clone. The chain carries TRBV4-1 and TRBJ2-7; the match to TRBD2 covers 10 bases. Germline CDR1 and CDR2: MGHRA and YSYEKL. This CDR3 has 18 residues. V dropped 2 bases and J dropped 6; count of bases not matched to a gene: 16. The CDR3 nucleotides are TGCGCCAGCAGCCAACTACATACTAGCGGGACCTCTGGGGGCGAGCAGTACTTC. Residues: CASSQLHTSGTSGGEQYF.

The chain couples TRBV11-2 to TRBJ2-4; D not certain. The DNA end favors TRBJ2-5, so the J call may be wrong. CDR3 length: 15 residues. CDR1 and CDR2 (germline): SGHAT, FQNNGV. DNA for the CDR3: TGTGCCAGCAGCCCAAAGAGTACTGGACAAGAGACCCAGTACTTC. Translated, it gives CASSPKSTGQETQYF.

This clonotype was counted only a few times. The chain carries TRBV29-1 and TRBJ2-2; D remains unclear. The CDR3 runs to 15 residues. CDR1 and CDR2 from the germline V gene are SQVTM and ANQGSEA. CDR3 nucleotides: TGCGTCGCCCGACGACGGCCTCAGTCGGGCGGGGAGCTGTTTTTT. Its protein product is CVARRRPQSGGELFF.

The V gene is TRBV18, the J gene TRBJ1-1; 7 nucleotides match TRBD1. V lost 3 bases, J lost 0 bases, and 4 bases stayed unmatched. The CDR3 length is 15 residues. Germline loops: CDR1 KGHSH, CDR2 LQKENI. The CDR3 spells CASSPATGMNTEAFF. The DNA of the CDR3 is TGTGCCAGCTCACCGGCGACAGGGATGAACACTGAAGCTTTCTTT.